A single sample gave rise to the 27 T cell receptor beta chains below, sequenced in a study of blood T cell repertoires in COVID-19. TCRdb's table, derived via immunoSEQ multiplex PCR, lists solely in-frame clones and lacks some. This table has 250,000 to 300,000 clones, over 75% appearing once. Sequences were obtained from peripheral blood. These receptors all stem from a woman in her 70s with acute or convalescent COVID-19.

This clone was detected only a few times. The J gene is TRBJ1-2, the V gene TRBV7-8; weak D call: TRBD1 (5 bases). CDR1 is SGHVS and CDR2 is FQNEAQ in the germline V gene. V gave up 4 bases and J gave up 4 bases, with 10 bases separating them. The CDR3 is 13 residues long. The CDR3 DNA is TGTGCCAGCAGCTACGGACAAACCTATGGCTACACCTTC. This encodes CASSYGQTYGYTF. The whole variable domain, remainder taken from reference TRBV7-8 and TRBJ1-2, is GAGVSQSPRYKVAKRGQDVALRCDPISGHVSLFWYQQALGQGPEFLTYFQNEAQLDKSGLPSDRFFAERPEGSVSTLKIQRTQQEDSAVYLCASSYGQTYGYTFGSGTRLTVV.

The V and J genes are TRBV2 and TRBJ2-7, with unresolved D. Per the germline V gene, CDR1 is SNHLY and CDR2 is FYNNEI. The CDR3 is 13 residues long. Trimming took 2 bases from V and 5 from J, leaving 10 bases between them. CDR3 loop: CASSEPPSDEQYF. The CDR3 nucleotides read TGTGCCAGCAGTGAACCTCCAAGCGACGAGCAGTACTTC.

This chain connects TRBV10-3 to TRBJ2-2, with D tentatively TRBD2 (6 bases). The CDR3 has 16 amino acids. The V and J ends lost 4 bases and 1 base respectively, with 13 bases between them. Germline assignment: CDR1 ENHRY and CDR2 SYGVKD. The CDR3 DNA reads as TGTGCCATCAGTGGCGGGGACCGCATGAACACCGGGGAGCTGTTTTTT. It encodes CAISGGDRMNTGELFF.

The J gene is TRBJ1-1, the V gene TRBV5-1; D is ambiguous. The V end was cut by 3 bases, the J end by 7 bases, with 16 bases between. Germline V lookup: CDR1 SGHRS, CDR2 YFSETQ. This CDR3 spans 14 amino acids. The CDR3 here is CASSSNRATSEAFF. The CDR3 DNA reads TGCGCCAGCAGCTCTAACCGGGCAACTAGTGAAGCTTTCTTT.

This sequence joins TRBV2 and TRBJ2-5; 8 bases agree with TRBD1. Trimming removed 6 bases from V and 9 bases from J; junction bases left unmatched: 6. The CDR3 loop spans 12 amino acids. From germline, CDR1 is SNHLY and CDR2 FYNNEI. In nucleotides, the CDR3 is TGTGCCAGCAGGCCGGACAGGGATCCCCAGTACTTC. Translated: CASRPDRDPQYF.

The chain uses TRBV10-3 and TRBJ2-1, with TRBD2 matching over 14 bases. V gave up 0 bases and J gave up 4 bases; unmatched junction bases: 8. Germline CDR1 ENHRY, CDR2 SYGVKD. This CDR3 has 19 residues. The CDR3 here is CAISESMGLAGAEYNEQFF. DNA for the CDR3: TGTGCCATCAGTGAGTCGATGGGACTAGCGGGGGCCGAGTACAATGAGCAGTTCTTC.

J is TRBJ1-4 and V is TRBV3-1 (or the pseudogene TRBV3-2); TRBD1 aligns across 7 bases. CDR3 length: 18 amino acids. V shed 1 base and J 0 bases; nucleotides not matched to a gene: 8. CDR1 and CDR2 from the germline V gene are LGHDT and YNNKEL (reference sequence). This CDR3 reads CASSQGYTGATTNEKLFF. The CDR3 DNA reads TGTGCCAGCAGCCAAGGCTACACAGGGGCGACAACTAATGAAAAACTGTTTTTT.

The chain recombines TRBV7-8 with TRBJ1-2; TRBD1 matches 8 bases. This CDR3 contains 15 residues. Unmatched junction bases numbered 14, after V lost 4 bases and J lost 10 bases. CDR1 is SGHVS and CDR2 is FQNEAQ in the germline V gene. CDR3 in DNA: TGTGCCAGCAGCTCAAGATACAGGGGGATATTAGACTACACCTTC. It codes for CASSSRYRGILDYTF. The complete variable domain, with remaining parts taken from reference TRBV7-8 and TRBJ1-2, reads GAGVSQSPRYKVAKRGQDVALRCDPISGHVSLFWYQQALGQGPEFLTYFQNEAQLDKSGLPSDRFFAERPEGSVSTLKIQRTQQEDSAVYLCASSSRYRGILDYTFGSGTRLTVV.

A few counts support this clone. The CDR3: CASNPGRSQPQHF. Here the CDR3 DNA reads TGTGCCAGCAACCCAGGGAGGAGTCAGCCCCAGCATTTT. J is TRBJ1-5 and V is TRBV2, with D perhaps matching TRBD1 (5 bases). CDR1 is SNHLY, CDR2 FYNNEI, per germline. Trimming shortened V by 7 bases and J by 6 bases, and 13 bases separated the two germline ends. This CDR3 region has 13 residues.

CDR3 sequence (DNA): TGTGCCAGCAGTGATGGTCACAGGGGGTCCTACAATGAGCAGTTCTTC. Translated, it gives CASSDGHRGSYNEQFF. V is TRBV6-1 and J is TRBJ2-1, with 8 bases matching TRBD1. Looked up from germline, CDR1 is MNHNS and CDR2 is SASEGT. The CDR3 length is 16 residues. J gave up 1 base and V 3 bases, and 5 bases lay outside the gene matches.

This chain links TRBV10-3 with TRBJ1-3; D unclear. Deletions cut 8 bases from V and 1 base from J, with 15 bases between. The V gene's germline CDR1 is ENHRY and CDR2 SYGVKD. The CDR3 sequence is 15 residues long. CDR3 loop: CAISPAGISGNTIYF. As DNA, the CDR3 is TGTGCCATCTCCCCGGCCGGGATTTCTGGAAACACCATATATTTT.

The J gene is TRBJ1-3, the V gene TRBV15; 8 bases fit TRBD1. V shed 0 bases and J 2 bases; nucleotides not matched to a gene: 3. The germline V gene has CDR1 LNHNV and CDR2 YYDKDF (reference sequence). The CDR3 is 16 amino acids. The CDR3 DNA reads as TGTGCCACCAGCAGAGATCTGGACAGGGCTGGAAACACCATATATTTT. This encodes CATSRDLDRAGNTIYF.

CDR3 sequence: CASSLNGGSYEQYF. The CDR3 DNA is TGTGCCAGCAGCCTTAACGGGGGATCCTACGAGCAGTACTTC. The chain uses TRBV3-1 (or the pseudogene TRBV3-2) and TRBJ2-7; weak D call: TRBD2 (6 bases). Per germline, CDR1 LGHDT and CDR2 YNNKEL (reference sequence). The CDR3 has 14 residues. V lost 4 bases to trimming and J lost 1 base, with 11 bases between them.

This chain uses TRBV19 with TRBJ1-2, with 9 bases that match TRBD1. CDR3 size: 15 residues. Germline V CDR1 and CDR2: LNHDA, SQIVND (reference sequence). V trimming: 3 bases; J trimming: 4 bases; junction bases outside the gene matches: 6. The CDR3 bases are TGTGCCAGTAGTATGGACGGGGACAGGGCCTATGGCTACACCTTC. It codes for CASSMDGDRAYGYTF.

This clone showed up just once. CDR3 in amino acids: CASSPGVAATYEQYF. The CDR3 coding sequence is TGTGCCAGCAGCCCTGGAGTAGCGGCAACCTACGAGCAGTACTTC. The chain joins TRBV27 to TRBJ2-7; perhaps TRBD2 as D (6 bases). Trimming took 6 bases from V and 2 from J, leaving 17 bases between them. Germline V gene lookup returns CDR1 MNHEY and CDR2 SMNVEV (reference sequence). This CDR3 has 15 residues.

The chain recombines TRBV29-1 with TRBJ2-5; 11 bases are shared with TRBD1. Germline CDR1 is SQVTM and CDR2 is ANQGSEA. Trimming removed 7 bases from V and 5 bases from J; junction bases left unmatched: 12. The CDR3 is made up of 15 amino acids. In DNA, the CDR3 is TGCAGCGCAAATCTCCGGGACAGGGGGTCGGAGACCCAGTACTTC. Its protein product is CSANLRDRGSETQYF.

This clone was found a few times. Mismatch with germline at one junction end may stem from a read error. This sequence joins TRBV4-1 and TRBJ1-1, with D possibly matching TRBD1 (6 bases). Germline CDR1 and CDR2: MGHRA and YSYEKL. The CDR3 spans 14 residues. CDR3 region: CASSRITGNSEAFF. The CDR3 region has the DNA TGCGCCAGCAGCCGAATAACAGGGAACTCTGAAGCTTTCTTT.

The V call is TRBV15, the J call TRBJ1-4; maybe TRBD1 (5 bases). Trimming removed 5 bases at V and 6 bases at J, with 16 bases between. CDR3 length: 15 amino acids. The V gene's germline CDR1 is LNHNV and CDR2 YYDKDF (reference sequence). The CDR3 loop reads CATSVPGRSDEKLFF. The CDR3 DNA reads as TGTGCCACCAGCGTGCCAGGGAGGAGTGATGAAAAACTGTTTTTT.

The chain employs TRBV10-2 and TRBJ2-5, with TRBD1 as a possible D gene (7 bases). The CDR3 consists of 16 residues. The germline CDR1 and CDR2 sequences are WSHSY and SAAADI. The germline V and J ends were trimmed by 7 bases and 7 bases, with 25 bases remaining between them. The DNA for the CDR3 is TGCGCCAGCACCGAGAGACAGGGAGGTCAGACAGCGACCCAGTACTTC. Its translation is CASTERQGGQTATQYF.

This chain connects TRBV7-3 to TRBJ2-1, with TRBD1 matching over 9 bases. J lost 9 bases, V lost 3 bases, and 6 bases had no gene match. This CDR3 is 14 amino acids long. Germline CDR1 and CDR2: SGHTA and FQGTGA. The CDR3, as DNA: TGTGCCAGCAGCTTGGGGACAGGGATCGCTGAGCAGTTCTTC. It yields the protein CASSLGTGIAEQFF.

CDR3 amino acids: CASSFRWGQETQYF. The DNA of the CDR3 is TGTGCCAGCAGTTTCCGTTGGGGGCAGGAGACCCAGTACTTC. J is TRBJ2-5 and V is TRBV6-2 or TRBV6-3; TRBD1 is a possible D gene (6 bases). This CDR3 is built from 14 residues. The germline V gene has CDR1 MNHEY and CDR2 SVGEGT. Trimming cost V 4 bases and J 5 bases, with 14 bases left between them.

This chain joins TRBV10-3 and TRBJ1-1; 11 bases map to TRBD1. The germline V gene has CDR1 ENHRY and CDR2 SYGVKD. V was clipped by 6 bases and J by 1 base; unmatched bases: 1. The CDR3 extends over 14 amino acids. The DNA of the CDR3 is TGTGCCATCAGGGGACAGGGGGGGAACACTGAAGCTTTCTTT. Translated: CAIRGQGGNTEAFF.

CDR3 amino acids: CASRSSKESDEQYF. The CDR3 DNA reads as TGTGCCAGCAGGTCCTCAAAGGAGTCTGACGAGCAGTACTTC. V and J are TRBV6-5 and TRBJ2-7; D is unresolved. Trimming stripped 6 bases from V and 5 bases from J, with 17 bases between. Germline V gene sequence: CDR1 MNHEY, CDR2 SVGAGI. This CDR3 has 14 amino acids.

The chain couples TRBV5-5 to TRBJ2-7; a possible D gene is TRBD1 (6 bases). Germline-derived CDR1 and CDR2 are SGHKS and YYEKEE (reference sequence). V lost 4 bases to trimming and J lost 4 bases, with 18 bases between them. There are 15 residues in the CDR3. CDR3 DNA: TGTGCCAGCAGCCTGCACGACCCAGGGGTGTACGAGCAGTACTTC. This codes for CASSLHDPGVYEQYF.

V usage is TRBV6-5 and J usage is TRBJ2-5; 10 bases map to TRBD2. V shed 6 bases and J 5 bases; nucleotides not matched to a gene: 9. This CDR3 is 15 amino acids long. Germline V gene data show CDR1 as MNHEY and CDR2 as SVGAGI. Written as DNA, the CDR3 is TGTGCCAGCAGAAGGATTAGCGGGGGGAGGGAGACCCAGTACTTC. It is translated as CASRRISGGRETQYF.

The chain uses TRBV11-1 and TRBJ1-2; 8 bases agree with TRBD1. Germline-derived CDR1 and CDR2 are SGHAT and FQDESV (reference sequence). This CDR3 has 12 amino acids. Trimming cost V 5 bases and J 7 bases; bases outside gene matches: 3. As DNA, the CDR3 is TGTGCCAGCAGCCGCGACAGGGGTGGCTACACCTTC. Translating it yields CASSRDRGGYTF.

The chain joins TRBV18 to TRBJ1-1, with D possibly being TRBD1 (5 bases). Trimming left V 5 bases short and J 5 bases short, with 15 bases between. The length of the CDR3 is 14 residues. The germline CDR1 and CDR2 sequences are KGHSH and LQKENI. The CDR3 loop is CASSSYPGGTEAFF. The CDR3 nucleotides are TGTGCCAGCTCATCCTACCCCGGGGGGACTGAAGCTTTCTTT. Full variable domain (rest looked up from reference TRBV18 and TRBJ1-1): NAGVMQNPRHLVRRRGQEARLRCSPMKGHSHVYWYRQLPEEGLKFMVYLQKENIIDESGMPKERFSAEFPKEGPSILRIQQVVRGDSAAYFCASSSYPGGTEAFFGQGTRLTVV.